Listed below are T cell receptor beta chains from one sample, sequenced in a study of response to subunit inactivated influenza vaccine. TCRdb processed the RT-PCR reads anew with MiXCR; each CDR3 protein has one entry. The sample shows over 400,000 distinct CDR3 sequences, over 9.5% of them seen only once. The sample was PBMCs from blood, taken about 6 weeks after vaccination. Receptor source: a middle-aged man who received an inactivated influenza vaccine. CDR3s include the opening cysteine and the closing phenylalanine or tryptophan. The D gene is left open where the match is weak. Only part of the rows carry a size: once, few, many, or a class if the clone is expanded.

V	length	J	D	size	CDR3	DNA
TRBV20-1	14	TRBJ2-7	TRBD1	few	CSARSRTGIDEQYF	TGCAGTGCTAGATCCAGGACAGGGATCGACGAGCAGTACTTC
TRBV3-1	14	TRBJ2-3	.	.	CASSQAGFEDTQYF	TGTGCCAGCAGCCAAGCAGGGTTTGAAGATACGCAGTATTTT
TRBV4-2	15	TRBJ1-5	.	.	CASSQDPRGNQPQHF	TGTGCCAGCAGCCAAGATCCGCGGGGTAATCAGCCCCAGCATTTT
TRBV20-1	12	TRBJ1-2	.	few	CSASESNYGYTF	TGCAGTGCTTCCGAATCTAACTATGGCTACACCTTC
TRBV20-1	13	TRBJ2-7	TRBD2	many	CSARGLAGSEQYF	TGCAGTGCTAGAGGTCTAGCGGGATCCGAGCAGTACTTC
TRBV20-1	15	TRBJ2-1	TRBD1	few	CSARPLRTGHNEQFF	TGCAGTGCTAGGCCACTCAGGACAGGGCACAATGAGCAGTTCTTC
TRBV5-1	13	TRBJ2-5	.	few	CASSFEGPETQYF	TGCGCCAGCAGCTTCGAGGGACCAGAGACCCAGTACTTC
TRBV7-6	15	TRBJ2-2	.	once	CASSLSGMNTGELFF	TGTGCCAGCAGCTTATCAGGGATGAACACCGGGGAGCTGTTTTTT
TRBV7-2	12	TRBJ1-6	.	many	CASSYTGRALHF	TGTGCCAGCAGCTATACAGGGAGGGCCCTCCACTTT
TRBV28	13	TRBJ2-7	.	few	CASSFQGLHEQYF	TGTGCCAGCAGTTTCCAGGGGCTCCACGAGCAGTACTTC
TRBV28	15	TRBJ2-3	TRBD2	few	CASSLGGIVTDTQYF	TGTGCCAGCAGTTTGGGAGGGATAGTAACAGATACGCAGTATTTT
TRBV5-1	16	TRBJ2-1	.	many	CASSVRNWGSYNEQFF	TGCGCCAGCAGCGTAAGAAACTGGGGCTCCTACAATGAGCAGTTCTTC
TRBV20-1	13	TRBJ1-4	.	many	CSATGSHNEKLFF	TGCAGTGCTACCGGGTCCCACAATGAAAAACTGTTTTTT
TRBV11-1	17	TRBJ2-6	.	few	CASSFQGASSGANVLTF	TGTGCCAGCAGCTTTCAGGGTGCAAGCTCTGGGGCCAACGTCCTGACTTTC
TRBV14	13	TRBJ2-2	.	.	CASSRPGPGELFF	TGTGCCAGCAGCCGACCAGGGCCCGGGGAGCTGTTTTTT
TRBV28	13	TRBJ1-5	.	few	CAGGSDSNQPQHF	TGTGCCGGGGGTAGTGATAGCAATCAGCCCCAGCATTTT
TRBV2	15	TRBJ2-3	.	few	CASSEFRGKADTQYF	TGTGCCAGCAGTGAATTCAGGGGAAAGGCAGATACGCAGTATTTT
TRBV3-1	17	TRBJ1-6	TRBD1	.	CASSQDWTGGNNSPLHF	TGTGCCAGCAGCCAAGACTGGACAGGGGGCAATAATTCACCCCTCCACTTT
TRBV7-2	17	TRBJ2-3	TRBD2	.	CASSYGTSGVSTDTQYF	TGTGCCAGCAGTTACGGGACTAGCGGGGTTAGCACAGATACGCAGTATTTT
TRBV18	15	TRBJ2-7	TRBD1	few	CASSPRQGSFYEQYF	TGTGCCAGCTCACCTAGACAGGGATCATTCTACGAGCAGTACTTC
TRBV29-1	13	TRBJ2-1	TRBD1	.	CSGHRDRVHEQFF	TGCAGCGGACACCGGGACAGGGTTCATGAGCAGTTCTTC
TRBV12-3/TRBV12-4	15	TRBJ2-1	.	.	CASSFRRYTYNEQFF	TGTGCCAGCAGTTTTCGGCGGTACACCTACAATGAGCAGTTCTTC
TRBV2	13	TRBJ2-7	TRBD1	many	CASTPSDRYEQYF	TGTGCCAGCACGCCCTCGGACAGGTACGAGCAGTACTTC
TRBV11-1	14	TRBJ2-7	.	few	CASSLGGSGYEQYF	TGTGCCAGCAGCCTAGGGGGGAGTGGCTACGAGCAGTACTTC
TRBV13	16	TRBJ1-2	.	.	CASSLVQVEGGYGYTF	TGTGCCAGCAGCTTAGTACAGGTCGAAGGGGGCTATGGCTACACCTTC
TRBV12-3/TRBV12-4	15	TRBJ2-5	.	few	CASSPGTTKKETQYF	TGTGCCAGCAGTCCGGGGACAACGAAAAAAGAGACCCAGTACTTC
TRBV4-1	14	TRBJ2-2	.	.	CASSQPSATGELFF	TGCGCCAGCAGCCAGCCGAGTGCGACCGGGGAGCTGTTTTTT
TRBV6-5	15	TRBJ2-7	.	.	CASSYLFQGSYEQYF	TGTGCCAGCAGTTACCTTTTCCAGGGTAGCTACGAGCAGTACTTC
TRBV30	14	TRBJ2-7	.	few	CAWSAKAVVYEQYF	TGTGCCTGGAGTGCCAAAGCGGTGGTCTACGAGCAGTACTTC
TRBV21-1	18	TRBJ1-6	.	few	CASSKVGTGFSYNSPLHF	TGTGCCAGCAGCAAAGTGGGGACAGGGTTCTCCTATAATTCACCCCTCCACTTT
TRBV6-2/TRBV6-3	14	TRBJ2-3	TRBD1	many	CASSSPTGADTQYF	TGTGCCAGCAGTTCCCCAACAGGGGCAGATACGCAGTATTTT
TRBV6-2/TRBV6-3	17	TRBJ2-4	.	.	CASRESRTVSIKNIQYF	TGTGCCAGCAGAGAGTCAAGGACAGTCTCGATCAAAAACATTCAGTACTTC
TRBV2	14	TRBJ1-2	TRBD1	many	CASSVQGAKYGYTF	TGTGCCAGCAGTGTACAGGGGGCGAAGTATGGCTACACCTTC
TRBV28	12	TRBJ2-5	.	.	CASSGVAETQYF	TGTGCCAGCAGTGGAGTGGCAGAGACCCAGTACTTC
TRBV10-3	16	TRBJ2-5	TRBD1	many	CAISELGQGFQETQYF	TGTGCCATCAGTGAGTTGGGACAGGGTTTTCAAGAGACCCAGTACTTC
TRBV20-1	16	TRBJ2-3	TRBD2	.	CSAPRRGGAPTDTQYF	TGCAGTGCACCCCGCCGCGGGGGGGCCCCGACAGATACGCAGTATTTT
TRBV5-1	15	TRBJ2-2	.	.	CASSYGPSSDGELFF	TGCGCCAGCAGTTACGGCCCGTCTTCCGACGGGGAGCTGTTTTTT
TRBV7-7	13	TRBJ2-1	.	.	CASSSLVLETQFF	TGTGCTAGCAGCTCTTTAGTGTTGGAGACCCAGTTCTTC
TRBV5-1	14	TRBJ1-1	.	many	CASSSETGNTEAFF	TGCGCCAGCAGCAGCGAGACAGGGAACACTGAAGCTTTCTTT
TRBV19	15	TRBJ2-2	.	.	CASSIKREYTGELFF	TGTGCCAGTAGTATAAAGAGAGAGTACACCGGGGAGCTGTTTTTT
TRBV4-1	16	TRBJ2-1	TRBD1	many	CASSQPGQGRKNEQFF	TGCGCCAGCAGCCAGCCGGGACAGGGTAGGAAGAATGAGCAGTTCTTC
TRBV4-1	17	TRBJ1-1	TRBD1	few	CASSQDLYRGGHTEAFF	TGCGCCAGCAGCCAAGACCTGTACAGGGGTGGTCACACTGAAGCTTTCTTT
TRBV7-2	15	TRBJ2-3	TRBD2	many	CASSLARERTDTQYF	TGTGCCAGCAGCCTAGCGCGGGAGAGGACAGATACGCAGTATTTT
TRBV3-1	15	TRBJ1-1	TRBD1	.	CASSRSGTGNTEAFF	TGTGCCAGCAGCCGATCCGGGACAGGGAACACTGAAGCTTTCTTT
TRBV5-1	15	TRBJ2-5	.	many	CASSLARKIQETQYF	TGCGCCAGCAGCTTGGCCAGGAAAATTCAAGAGACCCAGTACTTC
TRBV11-2	15	TRBJ2-5	.	few	CASSQGGPWGETQYF	TGTGCCAGCAGCCAAGGGGGACCGTGGGGGGAGACCCAGTACTTC
TRBV7-8	16	TRBJ2-2	TRBD2	.	CASSLVVTSGTGELFF	TGTGCCAGCAGCTTAGTTGTTACTAGCGGAACCGGGGAGCTGTTTTTT
TRBV12-3/TRBV12-4	13	TRBJ1-2	TRBD1	.	CAIRSVRGYGYTF	TGTGCCATTCGATCCGTCAGGGGGTATGGCTACACCTTC
TRBV28	15	TRBJ1-5	TRBD1	.	CASSFRGQGNQPQHF	TGTGCCAGCAGTTTCCGAGGACAGGGCAATCAGCCCCAGCATTTT
TRBV6-2/TRBV6-3	15	TRBJ2-2	.	many	CASSNGGTNTGELFF	TGTGCCAGCAGTAACGGGGGTACAAACACCGGGGAGCTGTTTTTT
TRBV6-5	15	TRBJ2-3	TRBD2	few	CASSYLAGGLDTQYF	TGTGCCAGCAGTTACTTAGCGGGGGGATTGGATACGCAGTATTTT
TRBV5-6	15	TRBJ2-3	.	.	CASRSRQSSPDTQYF	TGTGCCAGCCGCTCCAGGCAATCAAGTCCAGATACGCAGTATTTT
TRBV20-1	16	TRBJ1-5	.	few	CSARDRERGSNQPQHF	TGCAGTGCTAGAGATCGAGAAAGGGGAAGCAATCAGCCCCAGCATTTT